A single sample is the source of the 27 T cell receptor beta chains below, sequenced in a study of STAT5B mutations in CD4+ large granular lymphocyte leukemia. Produced via immunoSEQ multiplex PCR; TCRdb's table is partial and in-frame only. Among under 30,000 clones, less than 85% were seen once, and the ten largest hold 3% to 3.5%. The material sequenced was CD4+ T cells from blood buffy coats. These receptors came from a human donor in good health.

This clone was seen once. Compared with germline, one end of the junction differs, possibly owing to a read error. The V call is TRBV7-7, the J call TRBJ2-5; unclear D gene. Germline CDR1 SSHAT, CDR2 FNYEAQ (reference sequence). This CDR3 is 15 amino acids long. CDR3 bases: TGTGCTAGCAGCTTAGATTCATCCATCCAAGAGACCCAGTACTTC. The encoded protein is CASSLDSSIQETQYF.

The sample holds one count of this clone. J is TRBJ1-4 and V is TRBV29-1; D may be TRBD1 (6 bases). The ends were cut back, 2 bases at V and 8 bases at J, with 18 bases in the middle. The CDR3 contains 15 residues. CDR1 is SQVTM, CDR2 ANQGSEA, per germline. The CDR3 reads CSVEKGEGGHEKLFF. The DNA of the CDR3 is TGCAGCGTTGAAAAGGGTGAGGGGGGACACGAAAAACTGTTTTTT.

The CDR3 sequence is CASSPPPTTNEKLFF. CDR3 sequence (DNA): TGTGCCAGCTCACCCCCCCCTACAACTAATGAAAAACTGTTTTTT. The chain is built from TRBV18 and TRBJ1-4; D is unresolved. CDR3 size: 15 residues. Germline V gene sequence: CDR1 KGHSH, CDR2 LQKENI. The germline V and J ends were trimmed by 3 bases and 0 bases, with 8 bases remaining between them.

V is TRBV18 and J is TRBJ2-1; no reliable D call. V was cut by 2 bases and J by 0 bases, with 8 bases left in between. Germline values: CDR1 KGHSH, CDR2 LQKENI. The CDR3 is made up of 15 amino acids. CDR3 in amino acids: CASSPDQSSYNEQFF. The CDR3 region has the DNA TGTGCCAGCTCACCAGACCAGTCCTCCTACAATGAGCAGTTCTTC.

CDR3 sequence reads: CASSEGGQYYGYTF. Written as DNA, the CDR3 is TGTGCCAGCAGTGAAGGTGGGCAGTACTATGGCTACACCTTC. V is TRBV2 and J is TRBJ1-2; D gene unclear. Looked up from germline, CDR1 is SNHLY and CDR2 is FYNNEI. Trimming stripped 1 base from V and 3 bases from J, with 9 bases between. There are 14 residues in the CDR3.

The chain joins TRBV30 to TRBJ1-4, with D tentatively TRBD1 (5 bases). Trimming took off 7 bases at V and 7 bases at J, with 10 bases between the two ends. Per germline, CDR1 GTSNPN and CDR2 SVGIG (reference sequence). CDR3 length equals 11 residues. CDR3 DNA: TGTGCCTACGGGAGGGGTGAAAAACTGTTTTTT. Translated, it gives CAYGRGEKLFF.

The chain carries TRBV2 and TRBJ1-5; TRBD1 is a possible D gene (6 bases). The V and J ends lost 3 bases and 5 bases respectively, with 8 bases between them. The CDR3 runs to 13 residues. CDR1 is SNHLY, CDR2 FYNNEI, per germline. CDR3 region: CASSEGAHQPQHF. The CDR3 DNA sequence: TGTGCCAGCAGTGAGGGGGCCCATCAGCCCCAGCATTTT.

J is TRBJ2-2 and V is TRBV5-1, with TRBD2 identical over 8 bases. The V segment lost 0 bases and the J segment 5 bases; nucleotides outside the gene matches: 6. The CDR3 covers 16 residues. Germline CDR1 and CDR2: SGHRS and YFSETQ. In nucleotides, the CDR3 is TGCGCCAGCAGCTTGGTTGCGGGAGGCGGGACCGGGGAGCTGTTTTTT. It is translated as CASSLVAGGGTGELFF.

This clone was observed once. The V gene is TRBV7-8, the J gene TRBJ2-5; D is possibly TRBD1 or TRBD2 (6 bases each). Trimming pared 2 bases from V and 8 bases from J, leaving 24 bases between. Germline CDR1 SGHVS, CDR2 FQNEAQ. The CDR3 has 17 residues. CDR3 bases: TGTGCCAGCAGCTTATCCCCGCCACCGACTAGGGGGATCACCCAGTACTTC. Protein sequence: CASSLSPPPTRGITQYF.

This clone was counted only a few times. CDR3 coding DNA: TGCGCCAGCAGCGACCTTGGCGAGCAGTTCTTC. Translating gives CASSDLGEQFF. This chain links TRBV5-1 with TRBJ2-1; no clear D. Trimming stripped 4 bases from V and 10 bases from J, with 9 bases between. The CDR3 covers 11 residues. The germline V gene has CDR1 SGHRS and CDR2 YFSETQ.

The CDR3 loop is CASSESSGGTPLHF. For the CDR3, the DNA is TGCGCCAGCAGTGAGTCGAGTGGGGGTACACCCCTCCACTTT. The chain employs TRBV10-2 and TRBJ1-6, with a weak D call TRBD1 (5 bases). The CDR3 extends over 14 amino acids. Germline V lookup: CDR1 WSHSY, CDR2 SAAADI. V gave up 0 bases and J gave up 11 bases, with 11 bases separating them.

This clone was counted only a few times. DNA of the CDR3: TGTGCATCGGGGGGGAATCAGCCCCAGCATTTT. Translation: CASGGNQPQHF. This chain links TRBV28 with TRBJ1-5; maybe TRBD1 (5 bases). Per germline, CDR1 MDHEN and CDR2 SYDVKM. This CDR3 spans 11 amino acids.

The chain uses TRBV6-4 and TRBJ1-2, with D possibly TRBD1 on 6 matching bases. The CDR3 length is 15 residues. Trimming shortened V by 2 bases and J by 0 bases, and 10 bases separated the two germline ends. The germline V gene encodes CDR1 MRHNA and CDR2 SNTAGT. CDR3 sequence (DNA): TGTGCCAGCAGTGACCAGGGGACACCTAACTATGGCTACACCTTC. Translation gives CASSDQGTPNYGYTF.

The rearrangement joins TRBV5-8 to TRBJ1-1, with TRBD1 as a possible D gene (6 bases). The CDR3 extends over 12 amino acids. The V end was cut by 7 bases, the J end by 7 bases, with 14 bases between. Looked up from germline, CDR1 is SGHTS and CDR2 is YDEGEE. CDR3 sequence: CASGQQGGEAFF. The CDR3 DNA follows: TGTGCCAGCGGTCAACAGGGTGGTGAAGCTTTCTTT. The full variable domain, rest sourced from reference TRBV5-8 and TRBJ1-1, is EAGVTQSPTHLIKTRGQQATLRCSPISGHTSVYWYQQALGLGLQFLLWYDEGEERNRGNFPPRFSGRQFPNYSSELNVNALELEDSALYLCASGQQGGEAFFGQGTRLTVV.

The genes are TRBV25-1 and TRBJ2-5; TRBD1 agrees at 9 bases. With 5 bases clipped from V and 5 bases from J, the junction kept 9 bases outside the gene matches. CDR3 size: 15 residues. Looked up from germline, CDR1 is MGHDK and CDR2 is SYGVNS. In nucleotides, the CDR3 is TGTGCCAGCAGTCCGGACAGGGGAGGGGTGGAGACCCAGTACTTC. Amino acids: CASSPDRGGVETQYF.

This clone was found a few times. This rearrangement joins TRBV9 to TRBJ1-2, with a tentative D call TRBD1 (5 bases). CDR1 is SGDLS, CDR2 YYNGEE, per germline. V lost 4 bases, J lost 2 bases, and 12 bases lay in between. The CDR3 has 14 residues. CDR3: CASSSGHRNYGYTF. Written as DNA, the CDR3 is TGTGCCAGCAGCTCCGGACACAGAAACTATGGCTACACCTTC.

This chain joins TRBV7-2 and TRBJ2-5; D not certain. V lost 1 base and J 7 bases, leaving 10 bases between the germline ends. Germline CDR1 reads SGHTA; CDR2 reads FQGNSA. The CDR3 is 13 residues long. The CDR3 loop is CASSLDIKGTQYF. The CDR3 bases are TGTGCCAGCAGCTTAGACATCAAGGGGACCCAGTACTTC.

The chain has TRBV7-9 and TRBJ2-2; the D gene is possibly TRBD1 (5 bases). The CDR3 is made up of 14 amino acids. CDR1 SEHNR and CDR2 FQNEAQ come from the germline V gene (reference sequence). Between the trimmed V and J ends, which lost 5 bases and 1 base, there was a span of 8 bases. For the CDR3, the DNA is TGTGCCAGCAGCGCAGACAGGAACACCGGGGAGCTGTTTTTT. Protein sequence: CASSADRNTGELFF.

This clone was observed a few times. The CDR3: CASSRDLLTGKETQYF. CDR3 DNA sequence: TGTGCCAGCAGTCGCGACCTCCTGACAGGGAAGGAGACCCAGTACTTC. The chain recombines TRBV27 with TRBJ2-5; 7 nucleotides match TRBD1. After removal of 5 bases from V and 5 bases from J, the junction contained 14 bases not matched to a gene. There are 16 residues in the CDR3. Germline V gives CDR1 MNHEY, CDR2 SMNVEV (reference sequence).

J is TRBJ2-7 and V is TRBV6-6; D is unclear. Germline assignment: CDR1 MNHNY and CDR2 SVGAGI (reference sequence). Trimming pared 5 bases from V and 4 bases from J, leaving 9 bases between. This CDR3 has 12 residues. The CDR3 loop reads CASSPPEYEQYF. The CDR3 DNA reads TGTGCCAGCAGTCCCCCGGAGTACGAGCAGTACTTC.

The chain joins TRBV7-9 to TRBJ2-7; D is ambiguous. The V and J ends lost 4 bases and 5 bases respectively, with 6 bases between them. In germline, CDR1 is SEHNR, CDR2 FQNEAQ (reference sequence). This CDR3 spans 11 amino acids. CDR3 residues: CASSSHHEQYF. DNA of the CDR3: TGTGCCAGCAGCTCCCACCACGAGCAGTACTTC.

J is TRBJ2-7 and V is TRBV7-8, with unresolved D. V lost 5 bases and J lost 5, with 16 bases in between. The CDR3 length is 14 residues. Germline CDR1 SGHVS, CDR2 FQNEAQ. The CDR3 sequence: CASSLRDGSNEQYF. The CDR3 nucleotides read TGTGCCAGCAGCCTACGAGATGGGTCCAACGAGCAGTACTTC.

The rearrangement uses TRBV10-2 and TRBJ2-5; tentative D call: TRBD2 (6 bases). The CDR3 is 13 residues long. V was pared by 11 bases and J by 2 bases, with 15 bases between. Germline-derived CDR1 and CDR2 are WSHSY and SAAADI. The CDR3 here is CAGSGGRQETQYF. DNA for the CDR3: TGCGCCGGATCTGGGGGGAGGCAAGAGACCCAGTACTTC.

The rearrangement joins TRBV10-3 to TRBJ2-1; the D is unclear. Trimming took 0 bases from V and 4 from J, leaving 7 bases between them. The CDR3 runs to 14 residues. Germline V gene lookup returns CDR1 ENHRY and CDR2 SYGVKD. The chain's CDR3 is CAISESVRYNEQFF. The DNA of the CDR3 is TGTGCCATCAGTGAGTCTGTCCGATACAATGAGCAGTTCTTC.

This clone came up a few times. The chain links TRBV29-1 to TRBJ1-2, with D possibly TRBD1 on 5 matching bases. V gave up 7 bases and J gave up 0 bases, with 12 bases separating them. CDR3 size: 13 residues. In germline, CDR1 is SQVTM, CDR2 ANQGSEA. CDR3 coding DNA: TGCAGCGCCGCCGGGGGACCTAACTATGGCTACACCTTC. Translated, it gives CSAAGGPNYGYTF.

The CDR3 spells CASSPKSGSATGELFF. CDR3 DNA sequence: TGCGCCAGCAGCCCCAAGAGCGGGAGCGCTACAGGGGAGCTGTTTTTT. The V call is TRBV5-1, the J call TRBJ2-2; the match to TRBD2 covers 8 bases. From germline, CDR1 is SGHRS and CDR2 YFSETQ. Trimming took 4 bases from V and 8 from J; bases not matched to a gene: 13. The CDR3 spans 16 residues.

This clone was seen only a few times. V and J are TRBV30 and TRBJ1-1; 7 bases are shared with TRBD1. The CDR3 totals 14 residues. Unmatched junction bases numbered 7, after V lost 1 base and J lost 5 bases. Germline V CDR1 and CDR2: GTSNPN, SVGIG (reference sequence). The CDR3 sequence: CAWSGWQGDTEAFF. In DNA, the CDR3 is TGTGCCTGGAGTGGATGGCAGGGGGATACTGAAGCTTTCTTT.